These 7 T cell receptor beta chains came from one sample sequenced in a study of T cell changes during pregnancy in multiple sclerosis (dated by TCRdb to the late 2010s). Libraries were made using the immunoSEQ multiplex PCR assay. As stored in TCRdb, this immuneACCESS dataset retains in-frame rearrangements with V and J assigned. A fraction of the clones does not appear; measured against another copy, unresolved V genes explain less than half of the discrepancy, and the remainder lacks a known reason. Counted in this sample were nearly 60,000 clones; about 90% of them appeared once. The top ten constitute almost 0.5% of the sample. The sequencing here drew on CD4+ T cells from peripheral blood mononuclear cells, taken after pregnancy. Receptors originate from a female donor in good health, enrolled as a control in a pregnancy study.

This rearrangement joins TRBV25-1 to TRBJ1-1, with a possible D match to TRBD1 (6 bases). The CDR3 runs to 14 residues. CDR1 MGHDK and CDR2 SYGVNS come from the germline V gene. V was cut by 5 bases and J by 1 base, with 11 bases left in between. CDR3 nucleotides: TGTGCCAGCAGTAACCTCAGGGGGAACACTGAAGCTTTCTTT. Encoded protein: CASSNLRGNTEAFF.

The CDR3 is CASSIVPTRRNTEAFF. In nucleotides, the CDR3 is TGTGCCAGTAGTATAGTCCCGACACGTAGGAACACTGAAGCTTTCTTT. The chain has TRBV19 and TRBJ1-1; D not resolved. Between the trimmed V and J ends, which lost 1 base and 1 base, there was a span of 13 bases. CDR1 and CDR2 from the germline V gene are LNHDA and SQIVND (reference sequence). CDR3 length equals 16 residues.

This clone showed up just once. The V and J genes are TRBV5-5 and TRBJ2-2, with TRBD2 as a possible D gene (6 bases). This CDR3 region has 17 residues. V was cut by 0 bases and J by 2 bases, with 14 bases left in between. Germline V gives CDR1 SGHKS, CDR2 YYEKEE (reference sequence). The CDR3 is CASSLAGSTRNTGELFF. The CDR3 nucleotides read TGTGCCAGCAGCTTGGCCGGGAGTACGCGCAACACCGGGGAGCTGTTTTTT. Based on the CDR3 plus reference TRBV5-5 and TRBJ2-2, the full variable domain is DAGVTQSPTHLIKTRGQQVTLRCSPISGHKSVSWYQQVLGQGPQFIFQYYEKEERGRGNFPDRFSARQFPNYSSELNVNALLLGDSALYLCASSLAGSTRNTGELFFGEGSRLTVL.

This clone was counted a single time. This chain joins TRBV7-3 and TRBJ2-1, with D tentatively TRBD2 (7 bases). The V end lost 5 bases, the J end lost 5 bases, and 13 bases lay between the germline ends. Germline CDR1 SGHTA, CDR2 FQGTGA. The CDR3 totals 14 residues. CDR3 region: CASSHPGGHNEQFF. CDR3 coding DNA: TGTGCCAGCAGCCACCCGGGGGGCCACAATGAGCAGTTCTTC.

The CDR3 region has the DNA TGTGCCATCAGTGAGAGGTCTAGCGGGGGCGGTGGGGCCCAGTACTTC. It specifies CAISERSSGGGGAQYF. The J gene is TRBJ2-5, the V gene TRBV10-3; TRBD2 agrees at 10 bases. The germline CDR1 and CDR2 sequences are ENHRY and SYGVKD. V was pared by 2 bases and J by 9 bases, with 12 bases of the junction left unmatched. The CDR3 contains 16 residues.

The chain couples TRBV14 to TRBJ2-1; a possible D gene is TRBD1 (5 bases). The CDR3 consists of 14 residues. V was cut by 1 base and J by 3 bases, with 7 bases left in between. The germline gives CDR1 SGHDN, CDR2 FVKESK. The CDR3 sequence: CASSQVTGYNEQFF. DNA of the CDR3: TGTGCCAGCAGCCAAGTTACAGGCTACAATGAGCAGTTCTTC.

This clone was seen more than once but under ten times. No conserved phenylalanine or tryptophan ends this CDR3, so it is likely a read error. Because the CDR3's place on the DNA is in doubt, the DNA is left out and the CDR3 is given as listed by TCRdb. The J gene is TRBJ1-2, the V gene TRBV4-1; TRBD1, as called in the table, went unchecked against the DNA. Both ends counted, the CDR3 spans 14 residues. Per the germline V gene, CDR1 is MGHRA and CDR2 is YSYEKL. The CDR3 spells CASSQPGGWTVLFI.